A selection of T cell receptor beta chains follows, all from one sample in a study of blood T cell repertoires in COVID-19. Measured with immunoSEQ multiplex PCR; TCRdb has only the in-frame clones, and not every one. The sample holds 250,000 or so clones, around 86% seen once. Source material: peripheral blood. Every receptor here comes from a woman in her 70s with active or convalescent COVID-19. The CDR3 runs from the conserved cysteine through the conserved F or W. A D gene is named only where the DNA matches it firmly. Only some rows state a clone size, as once, few, many or a class for expanded clones.

j_call,d_call,clone_size,v_call,cdr3_nt,cdr3_aa
TRBJ1-2,-,-,TRBV6-5,TGTGCCAGCAGACAGGGAAGGATTAACTATGGCTACACCTTC,CASRQGRINYGYTF
TRBJ1-1,TRBD1,-,TRBV10-3,TGTGCCATCAGTGATACCCCGGGACAGGGGTCCCCTGAGAAAGCTTTCTTT,CAISDTPGQGSPEKAFF
TRBJ1-4,-,-,TRBV10-3,TGTGCCATCACATCCCCTCCGGGAGAAAAACTGTTTTTT,CAITSPPGEKLFF
TRBJ1-5,-,-,TRBV9,TGTGCCAGCAGCCGGGGGGATTATAGCAATCAGCCCCAGCATTTT,CASSRGDYSNQPQHF
TRBJ1-5,TRBD1,-,TRBV6-2/TRBV6-3,TGTGCCAGCAGTTACGATTGGACAGGGGGGGGAAAGGGCAATCAGCCCCAGCATTTT,CASSYDWTGGGKGNQPQHF
TRBJ1-1,TRBD1,once,TRBV19,TGTGCCAGTAGTTGGACAGGGCCCGAGTTAGCGAGTGAAGCTTTCTTT,CASSWTGPELASEAFF
TRBJ1-2,TRBD1,-,TRBV3-1/TRBV3-2,TGTGCCAGCAGCCTCTCCGGGACAGGGTTAGGCTACACCTTC,CASSLSGTGLGYTF
TRBJ1-1,-,-,TRBV27,TGTGCCAGCAGTCAAGCGGGAGGGGGAAGGACGAACACTGAAGCTTTCTTT,CASSQAGGGRTNTEAFF
TRBJ2-1,-,-,TRBV7-9,TGTGCCAGCAGCTACTCTTCCTCTACAGCTTACTACAATGAGCAGTTCTTC,CASSYSSSTAYYNEQFF
TRBJ1-1,TRBD1,-,TRBV7-8,TGTGCCAGCAGCTCCACCTCCGGGACAGGGATAACGAACACTGAAGCTTTCTTT,CASSSTSGTGITNTEAFF
TRBJ2-5,-,-,TRBV11-2,TGTGCCAGCAGCCCCATCTCAGGGGCCGCAGTGACCCAGTACTTC,CASSPISGAAVTQYF
TRBJ2-7,-,-,TRBV14,TGTGCCAGCAGCCAACTGACAGGTTTCTACGAGCAGTACTTC,CASSQLTGFYEQYF
TRBJ2-7,-,-,TRBV7-2,TGTGCCAGCAAAACCGCGGCAGGGATCGAGCAGTACTTC,CASKTAAGIEQYF
TRBJ1-5,-,-,TRBV6-2/TRBV6-3,TGTGCCAGCAGTTACTCGACAGGACGGAGCAATCAGCCCCAGCATTTT,CASSYSTGRSNQPQHF
TRBJ1-5,-,-,TRBV29-1,TGCAGCGTTGGGGAGGGGGGGCCCCAGCATTTT,CSVGEGGPQHF
TRBJ2-7,-,-,TRBV29-1,TGCATCCATACCGGGACAAGGATCTACGAGCAGTACTTC,CIHTGTRIYEQYF
TRBJ2-7,-,-,TRBV7-7,TGTGCCAGCAGCCAAACATCCCGGGACGAGCAGTACTTC,CASSQTSRDEQYF
TRBJ2-1,-,once,TRBV7-8,TGTGCCAGCAACTACGCAGGGGCGGGTGAGCAGTTCTTC,CASNYAGAGEQFF
TRBJ1-1,-,once,TRBV10-3,TGTGCCATCGGGGGGTTTCAGACTGAAGCTTTCTTT,CAIGGFQTEAFF
TRBJ2-5,TRBD1,-,TRBV10-3,TGTGCCAGCTCCAGGGGGCTCGGAGAGACCCAGTACTTC,CASSRGLGETQYF